The sequence of this TCR beta chain was determined in a study of blood T cell repertoires in COVID-19. Study in general: Samples came from the United States, Italy and Spain, spanning acute and convalescent COVID-19.

The table came from immunoSEQ multiplex PCR; TCRdb's copy has only in-frame clones and leaves some out. Of under 200,000 clones listed, roughly 93% were seen once; the top ten hold roughly 4.5%. The sample consisted of peripheral blood. This receptor was identified in a man between 18 and 35 years old with COVID-19, enrolled during active disease.

The CDR3 DNA reads as TGTGCCAGCAGTTTATTATCTTTCGCTAGCTCGGACAAAAACATTCAGTACTTC. It translates to CASSLLSFASSDKNIQYF. J is TRBJ2-4 and V is TRBV28, with D perhaps matching TRBD2 (5 bases). Deletions cut 1 base from V and 3 bases from J, with 19 bases between. The V gene's germline CDR1 is MDHEN and CDR2 SYDVKM. This CDR3 spans 18 amino acids.